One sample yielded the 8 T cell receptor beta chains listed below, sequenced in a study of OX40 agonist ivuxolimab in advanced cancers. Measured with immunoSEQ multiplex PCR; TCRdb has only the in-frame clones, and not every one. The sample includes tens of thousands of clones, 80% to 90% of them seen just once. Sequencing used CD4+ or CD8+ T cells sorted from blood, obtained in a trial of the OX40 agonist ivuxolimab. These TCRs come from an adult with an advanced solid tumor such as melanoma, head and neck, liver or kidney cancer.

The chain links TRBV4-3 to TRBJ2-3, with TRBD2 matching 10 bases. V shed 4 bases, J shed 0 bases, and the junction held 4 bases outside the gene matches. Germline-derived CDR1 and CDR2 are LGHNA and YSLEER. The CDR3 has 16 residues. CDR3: CASSPRTSGSTDTQYF. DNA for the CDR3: TGCGCCAGCAGCCCGCGGACTAGCGGTAGCACAGATACGCAGTATTTT.

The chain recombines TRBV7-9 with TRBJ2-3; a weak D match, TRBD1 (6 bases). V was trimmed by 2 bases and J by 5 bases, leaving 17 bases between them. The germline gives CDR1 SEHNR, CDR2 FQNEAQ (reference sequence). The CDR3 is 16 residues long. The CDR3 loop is CASSLPVVQGEDTQYF. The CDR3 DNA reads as TGTGCCAGCAGCTTACCGGTAGTACAGGGTGAAGATACGCAGTATTTT.

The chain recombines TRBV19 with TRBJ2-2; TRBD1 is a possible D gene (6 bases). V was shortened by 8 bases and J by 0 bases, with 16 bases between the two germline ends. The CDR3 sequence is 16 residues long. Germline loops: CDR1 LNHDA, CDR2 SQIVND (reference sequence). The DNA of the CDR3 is TGTGCCAGTTTCCCAGAGGGGGAGCCGAACACCGGGGAGCTGTTTTTT. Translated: CASFPEGEPNTGELFF.

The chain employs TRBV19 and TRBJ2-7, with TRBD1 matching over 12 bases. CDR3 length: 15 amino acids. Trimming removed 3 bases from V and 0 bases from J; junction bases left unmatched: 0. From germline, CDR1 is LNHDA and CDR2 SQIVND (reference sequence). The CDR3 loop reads CASSMGQGASYEQYF. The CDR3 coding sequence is TGTGCCAGTAGTATGGGACAGGGGGCCTCCTACGAGCAGTACTTC.

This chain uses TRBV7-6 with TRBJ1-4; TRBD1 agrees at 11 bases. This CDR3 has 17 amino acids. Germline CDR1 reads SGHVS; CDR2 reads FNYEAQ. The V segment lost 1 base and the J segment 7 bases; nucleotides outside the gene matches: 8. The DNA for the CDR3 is TGTGCCAGCAGCTTAGTGGGACAGGGGGTAAAGATTGAAAAACTGTTTTTT. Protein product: CASSLVGQGVKIEKLFF.

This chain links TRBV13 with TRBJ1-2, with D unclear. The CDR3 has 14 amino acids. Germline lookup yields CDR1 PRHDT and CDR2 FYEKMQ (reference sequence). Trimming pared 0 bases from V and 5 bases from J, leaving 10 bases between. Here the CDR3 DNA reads TGTGCCAGCAGCTTAGGCTCAGGAGGGTATGGCTACACCTTC. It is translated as CASSLGSGGYGYTF.

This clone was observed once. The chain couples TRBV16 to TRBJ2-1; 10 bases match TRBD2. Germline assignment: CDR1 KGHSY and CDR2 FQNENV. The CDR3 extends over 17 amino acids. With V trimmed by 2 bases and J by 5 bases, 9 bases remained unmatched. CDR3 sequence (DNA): TGTGCCAGCAGCCAACTAGCGGGAGTTTACACTGACAATGAGCAGTTCTTC. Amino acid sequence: CASSQLAGVYTDNEQFF.

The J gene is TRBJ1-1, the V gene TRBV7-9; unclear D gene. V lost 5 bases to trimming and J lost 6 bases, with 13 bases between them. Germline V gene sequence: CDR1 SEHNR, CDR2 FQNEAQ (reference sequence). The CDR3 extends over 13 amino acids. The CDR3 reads CASSPVMGPEAFF. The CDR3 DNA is TGTGCCAGCAGCCCGGTCATGGGCCCTGAAGCTTTCTTT.